These 28 T cell receptor beta chains were all obtained from the same sample, sequenced in a study of OX40 agonist ivuxolimab in advanced cancers. This table comes from immunoSEQ multiplex PCR, and its TCRdb copy is limited to in-frame clones, with some not included. The sample contains 90,000 to 150,000 clones, roughly nine tenths of which appear only once. This sample comprised CD4+ or CD8+ T cells sorted from blood, obtained in a trial of the OX40 agonist ivuxolimab. These TCRs come from an adult with an advanced solid tumor such as melanoma, head and neck, liver or kidney cancer.

The V and J genes are TRBV7-8 and TRBJ2-5, with D perhaps matching TRBD1 (7 bases). The germline V gene has CDR1 SGHVS and CDR2 FQNEAQ. The V end was cut by 4 bases, the J end by 6 bases, with 24 bases between. The CDR3 runs to 17 residues. CDR3 DNA sequence: TGTGCCAGCAGCTACTCCAGGGGGGCCGGGGTGTCACAGACCCAGTACTTC. Translated: CASSYSRGAGVSQTQYF.

A word on this clone: One end of the junction varies from germline; a read error may be responsible. The J gene is TRBJ1-1, the V gene TRBV15; D remains unclear. The CDR3 loop spans 14 amino acids. Germline V CDR1 and CDR2: LNHNV, YYDKDF (reference sequence). The chain's CDR3 is CATSRGGMKTEAFF. CDR3 DNA sequence: TGTGCCACCAGCAGGGGCGGGATGAAGACTGAAGCTTTCTTT.

The sample holds one count of this clone. The V and J genes are TRBV7-2 and TRBJ2-3; D unresolved. The CDR3 covers 13 residues. CDR1 is SGHTA, CDR2 FQGNSA, per germline. V dropped 4 bases and J dropped 4 bases, with 9 bases sitting between them. The CDR3 DNA is TGTGCCAGCAGCTCTACACCCGCAGATACGCAGTATTTT. This translates into CASSSTPADTQYF.

The chain is built from TRBV28 and TRBJ2-1; 7 nucleotides agree with TRBD1. J gave up 3 bases and V 10 bases, and 9 bases lay outside the gene matches. Germline CDR1 reads MDHEN; CDR2 reads SYDVKM. The CDR3 has 14 amino acids. The CDR3 nucleotides are TGTGCCACCCGACAGGGATCGGTCTACAATGAGCAGTTCTTC. It specifies CATRQGSVYNEQFF.

This chain links TRBV5-5 with TRBJ2-7; 7 bases map to TRBD2. Germline assignment: CDR1 SGHKS and CDR2 YYEKEE (reference sequence). V shed 4 bases and J 0 bases; nucleotides not matched to a gene: 7. The CDR3 is made up of 15 amino acids. The CDR3 DNA is TGTGCCAGCAGCGTGGGTGGGACTAACTCCTACGAGCAGTACTTC. It codes for CASSVGGTNSYEQYF.

This clone has a single count. The genes are TRBV6-1 and TRBJ1-1; 8 bases are a match to TRBD1. Germline V gives CDR1 MNHNS, CDR2 SASEGT. The CDR3 runs to 13 residues. The trim removed 6 bases at V and 0 bases at J, leaving 0 bases unmatched. The CDR3 loop reads CASRTGVNTEAFF. The DNA for the CDR3 is TGTGCCAGCAGGACAGGGGTGAACACTGAAGCTTTCTTT.

V gene TRBV14 combines with J gene TRBJ1-2; no reliable D call. With 2 bases removed from V and 8 bases from J, the gap between germline ends came to 15 bases. The V gene's germline CDR1 is SGHDN and CDR2 FVKESK. The CDR3 sequence is 14 residues long. Written as DNA, the CDR3 is TGTGCCAGCAGCCAACTACACGGGGATTGGGGCTACACCTTC. Translation gives CASSQLHGDWGYTF.

The rearrangement joins TRBV7-2 to TRBJ1-3, with TRBD1 matching over 8 bases. J lost 4 bases, V lost 6 bases, and 5 bases had no gene match. The V gene's germline CDR1 is SGHTA and CDR2 FQGNSA. The CDR3 loop spans 14 amino acids. The CDR3 sequence: CASSPGGDGNTIYF. The CDR3 nucleotides are TGTGCCAGCAGTCCAGGGGGCGACGGAAACACCATATATTTT.

The chain joins TRBV7-8 to TRBJ2-3; D uncertain. V lost 2 bases, J lost 5 bases, and 14 bases lay in between. This CDR3 region has 15 residues. Germline CDR1 reads SGHVS; CDR2 reads FQNEAQ. The CDR3 DNA sequence: TGTGCCAGCAGCTTAAAGAGGTTATCAAAAGATACGCAGTATTTT. Amino acids: CASSLKRLSKDTQYF.

V is TRBV7-9 and J is TRBJ2-2, with D possibly TRBD2 on 6 matching bases. Germline CDR1 SEHNR, CDR2 FQNEAQ (reference sequence). Trimming cost V 8 bases and J 2 bases, with 15 bases left between them. The CDR3 sequence is 15 residues long. CDR3 DNA: TGTGCCAGCGGAAAAGGCGGGGTCAACACCGGGGAGCTGTTTTTT. This codes for CASGKGGVNTGELFF.

The chain couples TRBV9 to TRBJ2-3; TRBD2 matches at 10 bases. Germline V CDR1 and CDR2: SGDLS, YYNGEE. With V trimmed by 3 bases and J by 1 base, 2 bases remained unmatched. This CDR3 comprises 15 residues. The CDR3 here is CASSAGLAGTDTQYF. The CDR3 DNA reads TGTGCCAGCAGCGCTGGACTAGCGGGCACAGATACGCAGTATTTT.

This rearrangement joins TRBV7-2 to TRBJ2-5; D gene ambiguous. The CDR3 runs 14 residues. The V end lost 3 bases, the J end lost 5 bases, and 13 bases lay between the germline ends. Germline CDR1 is SGHTA and CDR2 is FQGNSA. The CDR3 sequence: CASSFNRVAETQYF. The CDR3 nucleotides are TGTGCCAGCAGCTTCAATAGGGTCGCGGAGACCCAGTACTTC.

The chain recombines TRBV9 with TRBJ2-3; TRBD2 matches at 10 bases. Germline V CDR1 and CDR2: SGDLS, YYNGEE. Losses at the gene ends were 3 bases for V and 1 base for J; bases not matched to a gene: 2. This CDR3 has 15 residues. The CDR3: CASSGLAGGTDTQYF. For the CDR3, the DNA is TGTGCCAGCAGCGGGCTAGCGGGGGGCACAGATACGCAGTATTTT.

The rearrangement joins TRBV7-2 to TRBJ1-5, with D uncertain. There are 16 residues in the CDR3. V lost 4 bases, J lost 4 bases, and 17 bases lay in between. CDR1 and CDR2 (germline): SGHTA, FQGNSA. CDR3 nucleotide sequence: TGTGCCAGCAGCTCCACTTCCTTGGACCGGAATCAGCCCCAGCATTTT. It is translated as CASSSTSLDRNQPQHF.

V is TRBV7-9 and J is TRBJ2-2, with TRBD2 identical over 16 bases. Germline CDR1 and CDR2: SEHNR and FQNEAQ (reference sequence). The ends lost 6 bases at V and 4 bases at J; junction bases unmatched: 11. The CDR3 length is 19 residues. The CDR3 loop is CASRQNTGTSGGATGELFF. The CDR3 DNA sequence: TGTGCCAGCAGGCAAAACACCGGGACTAGCGGGGGGGCCACCGGGGAGCTGTTTTTT.

The genes are TRBV4-3 and TRBJ1-2; possible D gene TRBD1, 6 bases. Between the trimmed V and J ends, which lost 5 bases and 4 bases, there was a span of 17 bases. Germline V lookup: CDR1 LGHNA, CDR2 YSLEER. There are 15 residues in the CDR3. The CDR3 DNA sequence: TGCGCCAGCAGCGCTCAAACAGGGAGCCCCTATGGCTACACCTTC. It is translated as CASSAQTGSPYGYTF.

This sequence joins TRBV10-3 and TRBJ1-1, with D tentatively TRBD1 (6 bases). CDR3 length equals 13 residues. Between the trimmed V and J ends, which lost 6 bases and 5 bases, there was a span of 13 bases. Germline CDR1 ENHRY, CDR2 SYGVKD. The CDR3 sequence: CAISPGGRTEAFF. The CDR3 DNA reads as TGTGCCATCAGCCCCGGGGGGCGGACTGAAGCTTTCTTT.

The rearrangement uses TRBV7-6 and TRBJ2-1, with D tentatively TRBD1 (6 bases). The CDR3 covers 14 residues. Trimming removed 3 bases from V and 8 bases from J, with 14 bases in between. CDR1 SGHVS and CDR2 FNYEAQ come from the germline V gene. In DNA, the CDR3 is TGTGCCAGCAGCTTCGGGAACAGGGCCTATGAGCAGTTCTTC. Translated, it gives CASSFGNRAYEQFF.

V is TRBV4-1 and J is TRBJ1-2, with TRBD1 as a possible D gene (5 bases). The CDR3 sequence is 16 residues long. Looked up from germline, CDR1 is MGHRA and CDR2 is YSYEKL. V lost 1 base, J lost 2 bases, and 14 bases lay in between. Written as DNA, the CDR3 is TGCGCCAGCAGCCAAGCCGGGGGACCACCGAACTATGGCTACACCTTC. This codes for CASSQAGGPPNYGYTF.

The chain carries TRBV7-2 and TRBJ1-4, with D possibly being TRBD1 (6 bases). Germline V gene lookup returns CDR1 SGHTA and CDR2 FQGNSA. Trimming took 5 bases from V and 4 from J, leaving 11 bases between them. The CDR3 is 14 amino acids. This CDR3 reads CASSPGHGNEKLFF. The CDR3 nucleotides are TGTGCCAGCAGCCCGGGACACGGTAATGAAAAACTGTTTTTT.

This sequence joins TRBV4-1 and TRBJ2-2, with a tentative D call TRBD2 (7 bases). Germline V gene sequence: CDR1 MGHRA, CDR2 YSYEKL. The CDR3 has 18 residues. Deletions cut 2 bases from V and 4 bases from J, with 20 bases between. The CDR3 region is CASSQRGPGGGVTGELFF. CDR3 sequence (DNA): TGCGCCAGCAGCCAACGGGGGCCGGGAGGAGGGGTCACCGGGGAGCTGTTTTTT.

This clone was found once. The chain combines TRBV6-5 with TRBJ2-1, with D tentatively TRBD1 (6 bases). Between the trimmed V and J ends, which lost 6 bases and 0 bases, there was a span of 12 bases. This CDR3 has 15 amino acids. Germline CDR1 and CDR2: MNHEY and SVGAGI. In DNA, the CDR3 is TGTGCCAGCAGCCGCGAAGGGGGCTCCTACAATGAGCAGTTCTTC. Its protein product is CASSREGGSYNEQFF.

The chain uses TRBV30 and TRBJ1-1; D gene uncertain. The V and J ends lost 8 bases and 1 base respectively, with 14 bases between them. The CDR3 sequence is 13 residues long. Looked up from germline, CDR1 is GTSNPN and CDR2 is SVGIG (reference sequence). The CDR3 loop is CAASQTGNTEAFF. CDR3 coding DNA: TGTGCCGCCTCACAGACCGGGAACACTGAAGCTTTCTTT.

About this clone itself: The junction shows a germline mismatch at one end, possibly a read error. This chain uses TRBV5-1 with TRBJ2-6; D may be TRBD1 (5 bases). Germline loops: CDR1 SGHRS, CDR2 YFSETQ. The CDR3 spans 15 residues. The CDR3 loop reads CASNTGISGANVLTF. The CDR3 DNA sequence: TGTGCCAGCAACACTGGGATCTCTGGGGCCAACGTCCTGACCTTC.

The chain employs TRBV5-4 and TRBJ2-5, with D perhaps matching TRBD1 (5 bases). Germline CDR1 reads SGHNT; CDR2 reads YYREEE (reference sequence). There are 15 residues in the CDR3. V dropped 0 bases and J dropped 1 base, with 10 bases sitting between them. CDR3 nucleotides: TGTGCCAGCAGCTTGGCCGGCAGGGTCCAAGAGACCCAGTACTTC. Translation gives CASSLAGRVQETQYF.

The rearrangement links TRBV30 to TRBJ1-1, with D hard to call. V shed 8 bases and J shed 1 base, with 11 bases lying between them. Per germline, CDR1 GTSNPN and CDR2 SVGIG (reference sequence). The CDR3 sequence is 12 residues long. The CDR3 DNA sequence: TGTGCCACCCGGGCAGGGAACACTGAAGCTTTCTTT. It specifies CATRAGNTEAFF. Drawing the rest from reference TRBV30 and TRBJ1-1, the complete variable domain is SQTIHQWPATLVQPVGSPLSLECTVEGTSNPNLYWYRQAAGRGLQLLFYSVGIGQISSEVPQNLSASRPQDRQFILSSKKLLLSDSGFYLCATRAGNTEAFFGQGTRLTVV.

The V and J genes are TRBV7-2 and TRBJ2-1; 10 bases fit TRBD1. Germline loops: CDR1 SGHTA, CDR2 FQGNSA. The CDR3 is made up of 17 amino acids. J was trimmed by 6 bases and V by 6 bases; bases with no gene match: 14. The CDR3, as DNA: TGTGCCAGCAGTCCTCGTTCCCCGGGACAGGGGTCCAATGAGCAGTTCTTC. Translated: CASSPRSPGQGSNEQFF.

This clone was observed a single time. CDR3 sequence: CASSFPTPPGPQHF. The CDR3 bases are TGTGCCAGCAGTTTCCCGACACCGCCGGGGCCCCAGCATTTT. The chain uses TRBV28 and TRBJ1-5, with D uncertain. Trimming cost V 3 bases and J 9 bases, with 15 bases left between them. This CDR3 has 14 residues. Per the germline V gene, CDR1 is MDHEN and CDR2 is SYDVKM. Filled out from reference TRBV28 and TRBJ1-5, the complete variable domain reads DVKVTQSSRYLVKRTGEKVFLECVQDMDHENMFWYRQDPGLGLRLIYFSYDVKMKEKGDIPEGYSVSREKKERFSLILESASTNQTSMYLCASSFPTPPGPQHFGDGTRLSIL.